Listed below are T cell receptor beta chains from one sample, sequenced in a study of blood T cells in healthy people across ages. TCRdb re-called the 5' RACE reads through MiXCR, storing one row per CDR3 protein. The sample carries over a million distinct CDR3 sequences, 42% recorded once. The sample consisted of blood. These receptors all come from a woman between 18 and 29 years old in good health. Both conserved end residues are part of each CDR3. A D gene is named only where the DNA matches it firmly. The size entry is marked missing in some rows and otherwise reads once, few, many or a size class.

DNA	CDR3	J	size	V	D
TGCAGTGCTCAGGGGGTTGCCTTTCTTTCAGCCATCGGGACGGATACGCAGTATTTT	CSAQGVAFLSAIGTDTQYF	TRBJ2-3	NA	TRBV20-1	TRBD1
TGTGCCAGCAGCCTAACGGGGACAACCTATAATTCACCCCTCCACTTT	CASSLTGTTYNSPLHF	TRBJ1-6	few	TRBV28	NA
TGCAGTGCTAGGGAATGGACACAAAGTAATGAAAAACTGTTTTTT	CSAREWTQSNEKLFF	TRBJ1-4	NA	TRBV20-1	NA
TGTGCCATCAGTGAGTTGGATACTGGAACAGGGCCTACTGGCTATGGCTACACCTTC	CAISELDTGTGPTGYGYTF	TRBJ1-2	NA	TRBV10-3	NA
TGTGCCAGCAGTTTATACGGGACAGGGTCCTACGAGCAGTACTTC	CASSLYGTGSYEQYF	TRBJ2-7	NA	TRBV28	TRBD1
TGTGCCAGCAGTTTAATGCCGGGGACCACAGATACGCAGTATTTT	CASSLMPGTTDTQYF	TRBJ2-3	NA	TRBV12-3/TRBV12-4	NA
TGTGCCAGCAGTTACCTCAAGCGGGGGGCGGCTTCTGAAGCTTTCTTT	CASSYLKRGAASEAFF	TRBJ1-1	NA	TRBV6-2/TRBV6-3	NA
TGCAGTGCTGGCCCCGGGCAGGGGGCGGGCTACACCTTC	CSAGPGQGAGYTF	TRBJ1-2	NA	TRBV20-1	TRBD1
TGTGCCAGCAGTGAAAGGGGGCTCTTAGCCAAAAACATTCAGTACTTC	CASSERGLLAKNIQYF	TRBJ2-4	NA	TRBV6-1	TRBD1
TGTGCCAGCCGAAAAGTCGGGGGACAGGGAGGGGAGCTGTTTTTT	CASRKVGGQGGELFF	TRBJ2-2	NA	TRBV7-6	TRBD1
TGTGCCAGCAGTTACGTGGGGGGGCCCGATGAGCAGTTCTTC	CASSYVGGPDEQFF	TRBJ2-1	NA	TRBV6-6	NA
TGTGCCAGCAGTTCCTTCCCTAGCGGGAGTTGGGAGACCCAGTACTTC	CASSSFPSGSWETQYF	TRBJ2-5	NA	TRBV6-5	TRBD2
TGTGCCAGCAGCCCCGAACCGGGACTTCCGGGTCCAGATACGCAGTATTTT	CASSPEPGLPGPDTQYF	TRBJ2-3	NA	TRBV5-1	NA
TGTGCCAGCAGCCAAGAGGGGACCGGGACTAAAACTAATGAAAAACTGTTTTTT	CASSQEGTGTKTNEKLFF	TRBJ1-4	NA	TRBV4-2	NA
TGTGCCAGCAGCCGAGACCGGGACGCCGGAGGCAATGAGCAGTACTTC	CASSRDRDAGGNEQYF	TRBJ2-5	NA	TRBV3-1	NA
TGTGCCAGCAGTGAATTTGCTCTAGGGGCTACGCAGTATTTT	CASSEFALGATQYF	TRBJ2-3	NA	TRBV6-1	NA
TGTGCCAGCTCACTCCAGAAGGGGACAGGGGCCTATGGCTACACCTTC	CASSLQKGTGAYGYTF	TRBJ1-2	few	TRBV18	TRBD1
TGTGCCAGCAGTCCAACAGGGATGCCCTACGAGCAGTACTTC	CASSPTGMPYEQYF	TRBJ2-7	few	TRBV2	NA
TGTGCCAGCAGCTTGGAGGCAGGGGGCGTCTACGAGCAGTACTTC	CASSLEAGGVYEQYF	TRBJ2-7	few	TRBV5-8	TRBD1
TGTGCCACCAGCAGAGGGGGGAGCGAAAAACTGTTTTTT	CATSRGGSEKLFF	TRBJ1-4	NA	TRBV15	NA
TGTGCCAGCAGCCCGACTAGCGGGATCAATAAGCAGTTCTTC	CASSPTSGINKQFF	TRBJ2-1	once	TRBV7-2	TRBD2
TGTGCCAGCAGTTGGACCGGGGTCAACGTCCTGACTTTC	CASSWTGVNVLTF	TRBJ2-6	NA	TRBV6-5	NA
TGTGCCAGCAGCCCAGGTGGGACAGAAGGGAAGTATGGCTACACCTTC	CASSPGGTEGKYGYTF	TRBJ1-2	NA	TRBV12-3/TRBV12-4	TRBD1
TGTGCCAGCAGCTCCATATCCAGGACTAGCGGGAGGGGCCTCACAGATACGCAGTATTTT	CASSSISRTSGRGLTDTQYF	TRBJ2-3	few	TRBV11-2	TRBD2
TGTGCCAGCAGTTTCGGGGGGGGGACTAGCGTCTCCTACGAGCAGTACTTC	CASSFGGGTSVSYEQYF	TRBJ2-7	NA	TRBV27	TRBD2
TGCAGCGTGCTGACAGGGGAGAACACTGAAGCTTTCTTT	CSVLTGENTEAFF	TRBJ1-1	NA	TRBV29-1	TRBD1
TGTGCCAGCAGTAGCGGGACAGTCCGTAACAATGAGCAGTACTTC	CASSSGTVRNNEQYF	TRBJ2-7	NA	TRBV7-2	NA
TGCAGTGCTAGCCGAAGGGAAGCAACTGATGAAAAACTGTTTTTT	CSASRREATDEKLFF	TRBJ1-4	once	TRBV20-1	NA
TGTGCCAGCAGCCAAGTTCAGTTTAGCTCCTACAATGAGCAGTTCTTC	CASSQVQFSSYNEQFF	TRBJ2-1	NA	TRBV3-1	NA
TGTGCCAGCTCACCAATGGGACAGCCGAGCTCCTACAATGAGCAGTTCTTC	CASSPMGQPSSYNEQFF	TRBJ2-1	once	TRBV18	TRBD1
TGCGCCAGCAGCCAAGGGTATACGCGGGAAGAGACCCGGTACTTC	CASSQGYTREETRYF	TRBJ2-7	NA	TRBV4-1	NA
TGTGCCAGCAGCTATTGGCCCCCGGGGGACCACGAGCAGTACTTC	CASSYWPPGDHEQYF	TRBJ2-7	NA	TRBV6-5	NA
TGTGCCAGCAGTTACTCCTCAGGGGTGGGCATTCAGTACTTC	CASSYSSGVGIQYF	TRBJ2-4	NA	TRBV6-5	NA
TGTGCCAGCAGTTCCGGGCCCCTAAACTATGGCTACACCTTC	CASSSGPLNYGYTF	TRBJ1-2	NA	TRBV12-3/TRBV12-4	NA
TGTGCCAGCAGTGAAGCGGTGCCAGGGTTTCCGAACACTGAAGCTTTCTTT	CASSEAVPGFPNTEAFF	TRBJ1-1	NA	TRBV2	NA
TGTGCCAGCGGAGTTAACTATGGCTACACCTTC	CASGVNYGYTF	TRBJ1-2	many	TRBV6-6	NA
TGTGCCAGCAGTCGGGACATATTCTCCTACAATGAGCAGTTCTTC	CASSRDIFSYNEQFF	TRBJ2-1	NA	TRBV2	NA
TGTGCCAGCAGTAGCAAACAGGGGGCTAATGAAAAACTGTTTTTT	CASSSKQGANEKLFF	TRBJ1-4	NA	TRBV6-5	TRBD1